The T cell receptor beta chain described here comes from a study of Siglec-9 on CD8 T cells in melanoma. The data were produced by immunoSEQ multiplex PCR, yet TCRdb's version contains in-frame clones alone and is incomplete. The sample has 25,000 to 30,000 clones; 75% to 85% are singletons. Study-level findings and limits: An effector memory CD8+ T-cell subset seemingly accumulating in melanoma was reportedly marked and regulated by Siglec-9.

A few counts support this clone. Its antigen is unknown. One junction end disagrees with the germline gene, perhaps due to a read error. This clonotype was obtained from a human donor in good health. The specimen was Siglec-9- CD8+ T cells sorted from blood.

In DNA, the CDR3 is TGTGCTAGCAGCTTCCCGGACCGGCTGATAGCCGAAGCTTTCTTT. Protein product: CASSFPDRLIAEAFF. This chain links TRBV7-7 with TRBJ1-1; D is undetermined. Per the germline V gene, CDR1 is SSHAT and CDR2 is FNYEAQ (reference sequence). The CDR3 is 15 amino acids.